This T cell receptor beta chain was recovered during a study of T-cell memory formation after mild COVID-19. At the level of the study: Most TCR clusters belonged to a single donor. Study-wide results and caveats: CD4+ bias marked clones expanding day 15 to 37, unlike balanced contracting clones.

TCR alpha and TCR beta cDNA libraries carrying sample barcodes and UMIs came from 5'RACE with constant-segment primers. TCRdb analysed the 5' RACE reads with MiXCR anew, one entry per CDR3 protein. The sample lists about 310,000 distinct CDR3 sequences; roughly a fifth were seen once. This clonotype was recorded a few times. What it binds is unknown. J lost 4 bases, V lost 4 bases, and 5 bases had no gene match. The germline V gene encodes CDR1 LGHNA and CDR2 YSLEER. This CDR3 spans 14 amino acids. The sample was PBMCs or a T cell subset sorted from them (not recorded which). The receptor was isolated from a young man who had mild COVID-19 (a few samples of this study predate the infection). Cell type and time point are not known. V gene TRBV4-3 combines with J gene TRBJ1-2; 8 bases align to TRBD1. CDR3 amino acids: CASSPGGGPYGYTF. CDR3 in DNA: TGCGCCAGCAGCCCAGGGGGCGGTCCCTATGGCTACACCTTC.